The present TCR beta chain was sequenced within a study of blood T cell repertoires in COVID-19. Study-level information: Sites in the United States, Italy and Spain provided acute and convalescent COVID-19 samples. PBMCs, B-cell-depleted T cells, or T cells were the source of the cDNA or gDNA that made up the material.

Original processing methods: Amplification of reference gene primers was used by the study to estimate nucleated cell counts. Assay: immunoSEQ multiplex PCR; the TCRdb copy retains only in-frame clones and omits some. For V, J and clone size, that table is used; D and trimming come from the DNA. There are 250,000 to 300,000 clones in the sample; roughly 90% occur only once, and around 2% lies in the top ten. This clone was seen a single time. The germline V gene has CDR1 LNHDA and CDR2 SQIVND (reference sequence). The CDR3 sequence is 14 residues long. V was pared by 9 bases and J by 5 bases, with 7 bases of the junction left unmatched.

Sequencing was carried out using peripheral blood. The clonotype originates from a man in his forties or fifties with acute or convalescent COVID-19. V gene TRBV19 combines with J gene TRBJ2-2, with 9 bases identical to TRBD1. The CDR3 sequence is CASKGTGRTGELFF. The CDR3 DNA sequence: TGTGCCAGCAAAGGGACAGGGCGGACCGGGGAGCTGTTTTTT. Complete variable domain (other parts from reference TRBV19 and TRBJ2-2): DGGITQSPKYLFRKEGQNVTLSCEQNLNHDAMYWYRQDPGQGLRLIYYSQIVNDFQKGDIAEGYSVSREKKESFPLTVTSAQKNPTAFYLCASKGTGRTGELFFGEGSRLTVL.